This T cell receptor beta chain appears in the sequencing data of a study of cytomegalovirus exposure and HLA in healthy donors. In the PCR, 60 Vbeta and 13 Jbeta primers were used. The repertoire was sequenced with immunoSEQ multiplex PCR; TCRdb's copy has only in-frame clones and lacks some. The table shows 150,000 to 200,000 clones, with 75% occurring only once. Per germline, CDR1 MNHNS and CDR2 SASEGT. Trimming pared 5 bases from V and 3 bases from J, leaving 8 bases between. The CDR3 totals 12 residues. The receptor was derived from a woman aged 40 to 50 in good health and CMV-seropositive. The chain couples TRBV6-1 to TRBJ2-7; D might be TRBD1 (6 bases). Sequenced: PBMCs. CDR3 sequence reads: CASSTGYYEQYF. The DNA of the CDR3 is TGTGCCAGCAGTACAGGGTACTACGAGCAGTACTTC.